The 25 T cell receptor beta chains presented below share a single source sample, sequenced in a study of cytotoxic CD8 clonotypes in ibrutinib-treated CLL. Clones were sequenced by immunoSEQ multiplex PCR, and TCRdb holds only the in-frame ones, with some missing. The sample shows about 120,000 clones, under 70% of them seen only once. The input for sequencing was PBMCs, taken after 24 months of ibrutinib treatment. These receptors originate from a human donor with chronic lymphocytic leukemia.

The rearrangement links TRBV19 to TRBJ2-1; TRBD1 is a possible D gene (6 bases). The length of the CDR3 is 14 residues. Germline V gene lookup returns CDR1 LNHDA and CDR2 SQIVND (reference sequence). V lost 4 bases and J lost 7, with 14 bases in between. CDR3 region: CASSTQTGQNEQFF. CDR3 DNA: TGTGCCAGTAGTACCCAGACAGGTCAAAATGAGCAGTTCTTC.

V is TRBV18 and J is TRBJ1-1, with unresolved D. Trimming stripped 2 bases from V and 2 bases from J, with 15 bases between. CDR3 size: 16 residues. CDR1 and CDR2 from the germline V gene are KGHSH and LQKENI. The CDR3, as DNA: TGTGCCAGCTCACCAGGTCCCGTGACATATAACACTGAAGCTTTCTTT. It encodes CASSPGPVTYNTEAFF.

The chain employs TRBV18 and TRBJ1-1; D possibly corresponds to TRBD1 (5 bases). V was trimmed by 5 bases and J by 1 base, leaving 8 bases between them. The CDR3 runs to 13 residues. Germline loops: CDR1 KGHSH, CDR2 LQKENI. As DNA, the CDR3 is TGTGCCAGCTCATACGACAGGAACACTGAAGCTTTCTTT. Translation gives CASSYDRNTEAFF. Together with reference TRBV18 and TRBJ1-1, the CDR3 gives the full variable domain: NAGVMQNPRHLVRRRGQEARLRCSPMKGHSHVYWYRQLPEEGLKFMVYLQKENIIDESGMPKERFSAEFPKEGPSILRIQQVVRGDSAAYFCASSYDRNTEAFFGQGTRLTVV.

The chain links TRBV30 to TRBJ1-1; D uncertain. This CDR3 is 15 amino acids long. The germline V gene has CDR1 GTSNPN and CDR2 SVGIG (reference sequence). V lost 0 bases, J lost 4 bases, and 15 bases lay in between. CDR3 region: CAWSVRGVRSTEAFF. CDR3 bases: TGTGCCTGGAGTGTACGCGGGGTGCGAAGCACTGAAGCTTTCTTT.

The chain recombines TRBV7-3 with TRBJ2-1; D is unresolved. Trimming left V 4 bases short and J 0 bases short, with 4 bases between. This CDR3 has 13 residues. Germline V gene lookup returns CDR1 SGHTA and CDR2 FQGTGA. The CDR3 sequence is CASSYSSYNEQFF. The CDR3 DNA sequence: TGTGCCAGCAGCTACAGCTCCTACAATGAGCAGTTCTTC.

This clone was seen once. The chain links TRBV6-6 to TRBJ1-4, with D maybe TRBD1 (5 bases). The CDR3 is made up of 16 amino acids. Germline CDR1 is MNHNY and CDR2 is SVGAGI (reference sequence). Trimming stripped 0 bases from V and 6 bases from J, with 14 bases between. The CDR3 bases are TGTGCCAGCAGTTACTCCGGGGCGGGGAGTTATGAAAAACTGTTTTTT. It specifies CASSYSGAGSYEKLFF.

The V call is TRBV30, the J call TRBJ1-3; 7 nucleotides match TRBD1. V dropped 4 bases and J dropped 4; count of bases not matched to a gene: 4. The CDR3 length is 13 residues. The V gene's germline CDR1 is GTSNPN and CDR2 SVGIG (reference sequence). The DNA for the CDR3 is TGTGCCTGGACCCGGACAGGCGGAAACACCATATATTTT. Its protein product is CAWTRTGGNTIYF. Based on the CDR3 plus reference TRBV30 and TRBJ1-3, the full variable domain is SQTIHQWPATLVQPVGSPLSLECTVEGTSNPNLYWYRQAAGRGLQLLFYSVGIGQISSEVPQNLSASRPQDRQFILSSKKLLLSDSGFYLCAWTRTGGNTIYFGEGSWLTVV.

The chain recombines TRBV10-1 with TRBJ2-1, with D possibly being TRBD1 or TRBD2 (6 bases each). Trimming pared 9 bases from V and 4 bases from J, leaving 16 bases between. The length of the CDR3 is 14 residues. Germline CDR1 and CDR2: WNHNN and SYGVQD (reference sequence). The CDR3 sequence is CASSTTGAYNEQFF. Written as DNA, the CDR3 is TGCGCCAGTTCCACGACGGGGGCGTACAATGAGCAGTTCTTC.

This clone was observed a few times. The V and J genes are TRBV7-2 and TRBJ2-2; weak D call: TRBD1 (6 bases). V lost 6 bases and J 4 bases, leaving 12 bases between the germline ends. This CDR3 region has 14 residues. Germline values: CDR1 SGHTA, CDR2 FQGNSA. The CDR3 DNA sequence: TGTGCCAGCAGTCGGACAGACTTCACCGGGGAGCTGTTTTTT. This sequence encodes CASSRTDFTGELFF.

In this sample, this clone turned up many times. This chain connects TRBV6-4 to TRBJ1-5, with TRBD1 as a possible D gene (6 bases). Germline-derived CDR1 and CDR2 are MRHNA and SNTAGT. This CDR3 spans 13 amino acids. The V end was cut by 5 bases, the J end by 4 bases, with 9 bases between. In nucleotides, the CDR3 is TGTGCCAGCAGTTACGGACAGAATCAGCCCCAGCATTTT. This codes for CASSYGQNQPQHF.

The chain is built from TRBV29-1 and TRBJ2-5; TRBD2 aligns across 10 bases. V shed 3 bases and J 2 bases; nucleotides not matched to a gene: 3. This CDR3 is 14 amino acids long. Germline CDR1 is SQVTM and CDR2 is ANQGSEA. The CDR3 is CSVEGSGGQETQYF. For the CDR3, the DNA is TGCAGCGTTGAGGGTAGCGGGGGGCAAGAGACCCAGTACTTC.

The gene calls are TRBV9 and TRBJ2-7; D is possibly TRBD2 (6 bases). CDR1 is SGDLS and CDR2 is YYNGEE in the germline V gene. The CDR3 contains 13 residues. Trimming cost V 3 bases and J 4 bases, with 11 bases left between them. CDR3 DNA: TGTGCCAGCAGCGCGGACTATTCGTACGAGCAGTACTTC. Translating it yields CASSADYSYEQYF.

The chain joins TRBV25-1 to TRBJ1-6; no clear D gene. This CDR3 has 14 residues. From germline, CDR1 is MGHDK and CDR2 SYGVNS. The germline V and J ends were trimmed by 3 bases and 6 bases, with 9 bases remaining between them. CDR3 residues: CASSDQVLNSPLHF. The DNA for the CDR3 is TGTGCCAGCAGTGACCAGGTCCTTAATTCACCCCTCCACTTT. The whole variable domain, remainder taken from reference TRBV25-1 and TRBJ1-6, is EADIYQTPRYLVIGTGKKITLECSQTMGHDKMYWYQQDPGMELHLIHYSYGVNSTEKGDLSSESTVSRIRTEHFPLTLESARPSHTSQYLCASSDQVLNSPLHFGNGTRLTVT.

V and J are TRBV29-1 and TRBJ2-3; 11 bases align to TRBD1. V shed 6 bases, J shed 0 bases, and the junction held 8 bases outside the gene matches. The CDR3 is 16 amino acids. The germline gives CDR1 SQVTM, CDR2 ANQGSEA. Here the CDR3 reads CSVGTGGHTSTDTQYF. CDR3 DNA: TGCAGCGTCGGGACAGGGGGTCATACTAGCACAGATACGCAGTATTTT.

The genes are TRBV28 and TRBJ2-7; TRBD2 agrees at 11 bases. The CDR3 runs to 15 residues. CDR1 MDHEN and CDR2 SYDVKM come from the germline V gene. J was trimmed by 6 bases and V by 5 bases; bases with no gene match: 9. CDR3 coding DNA: TGTGCCAGCAGTATAATTAGCGGGGGGGCAACCGAGCAGTACTTC. Protein product: CASSIISGGATEQYF.

This chain connects TRBV6-5 to TRBJ2-3; no clear D. V was trimmed by 3 bases and J by 2 bases, leaving 9 bases between them. There are 14 residues in the CDR3. Germline V CDR1 and CDR2: MNHEY, SVGAGI. The CDR3 is CASSYQLFTDTQYF. CDR3 bases: TGTGCCAGCAGTTATCAACTCTTCACAGATACGCAGTATTTT.

The genes are TRBV15 and TRBJ1-1; D possibly corresponds to TRBD1 (6 bases). Germline assignment: CDR1 LNHNV and CDR2 YYDKDF (reference sequence). CDR3 size: 15 residues. The germline V and J ends were trimmed by 1 base and 3 bases, with 12 bases remaining between them. The CDR3 nucleotides read TGTGCCACCAGCAGAGTCAGGAGGGGGGACACTGAAGCTTTCTTT. It yields the protein CATSRVRRGDTEAFF. The variable domain in full, with the rest retrieved from reference TRBV15 and TRBJ1-1, is DAMVIQNPRYQVTQFGKPVTLSCSQTLNHNVMYWYQQKSSQAPKLLFHYYDKDFNNEADTPDNFQSRRPNTSFCFLDIRSPGLGDTAMYLCATSRVRRGDTEAFFGQGTRLTVV.

The rearrangement links TRBV19 to TRBJ2-1; no definite D call. The length of the CDR3 is 14 residues. CDR1 and CDR2 from the germline V gene are LNHDA and SQIVND (reference sequence). The ends were cut back, 1 base at V and 8 bases at J, with 12 bases in the middle. The CDR3 loop reads CASSIGGASDEQFF. DNA of the CDR3: TGTGCCAGTAGTATAGGAGGAGCCAGCGATGAGCAGTTCTTC.

This clone was detected once. This chain joins TRBV5-1 and TRBJ2-7; D may be TRBD2 (6 bases). V lost 4 bases to trimming and J lost 3 bases, with 14 bases between them. CDR1 is SGHRS and CDR2 is YFSETQ in the germline V gene. The CDR3 extends over 14 amino acids. CDR3 region: CASSSAGLYYEQYF. CDR3 nucleotide sequence: TGCGCCAGCAGCAGTGCGGGATTATACTACGAGCAGTACTTC.

J is TRBJ1-2 and V is TRBV29-1; D remains unclear. Trimming left V 4 bases short and J 5 bases short, with 8 bases between. There are 11 residues in the CDR3. Germline assignment: CDR1 SQVTM and CDR2 ANQGSEA. The CDR3 DNA reads as TGCAGCGTTGGGACCGAATATGGCTACACCTTC. This translates into CSVGTEYGYTF.

The V gene is TRBV9, the J gene TRBJ2-7, with D tentatively TRBD1 or TRBD2 (5 bases each). Trimming cost V 4 bases and J 3 bases, with 17 bases left between them. The CDR3 extends over 15 amino acids. CDR1 and CDR2 (germline): SGDLS, YYNGEE. The CDR3 DNA sequence: TGTGCCAGCAGCCCCCTGGGGGTAATGGGCTACGAGCAGTACTTC. Protein product: CASSPLGVMGYEQYF.

V gene TRBV30 combines with J gene TRBJ1-2; D may be TRBD1 (5 bases). CDR3 size: 14 residues. Germline loops: CDR1 GTSNPN, CDR2 SVGIG (reference sequence). V lost 0 bases and J lost 4, with 12 bases in between. CDR3 in amino acids: CAWSVRAGTYGYTF. The CDR3 nucleotides are TGTGCCTGGAGTGTACGGGCAGGGACCTATGGCTACACCTTC.

The V gene is TRBV4-1, the J gene TRBJ1-5; perhaps TRBD1 as D (5 bases). Trimming removed 1 base from V and 0 bases from J, with 13 bases in between. Germline V gene sequence: CDR1 MGHRA, CDR2 YSYEKL. This CDR3 has 17 amino acids. The CDR3 DNA reads as TGCGCCAGCAGCCAAGTAGGTGGGGCTCGTAGCAATCAGCCCCAGCATTTT. Translated, it gives CASSQVGGARSNQPQHF.

The rearrangement uses TRBV7-8 and TRBJ1-6; tentatively, D is TRBD1 (6 bases). V was clipped by 4 bases and J by 6 bases, with 16 bases between them. This CDR3 comprises 16 residues. Looked up from germline, CDR1 is SGHVS and CDR2 is FQNEAQ. The CDR3, as DNA: TGTGCCAGCAGCTCCGATGGGGGCGTTTCTAATTCACCCCTCCACTTT. This encodes CASSSDGGVSNSPLHF.

This sequence joins TRBV5-4 and TRBJ2-1; TRBD2 matches 10 bases. Per the germline V gene, CDR1 is SGHNT and CDR2 is YYREEE (reference sequence). V gave up 2 bases and J gave up 3 bases; unmatched junction bases: 11. The CDR3 covers 18 residues. This CDR3 is CASSLPSSSSGGYNEQFF. The CDR3 DNA follows: TGTGCCAGCAGCTTACCATCATCCTCTAGCGGGGGCTACAATGAGCAGTTCTTC.